The TCR beta chain described here comes from a study of blood T cell repertoires in COVID-19. This CDR3 spans 13 amino acids. Germline-derived CDR1 and CDR2 are SGHNT and YYREEE (reference sequence). The V end was cut by 0 bases, the J end by 2 bases, with 6 bases between. Generated by immunoSEQ multiplex PCR, the TCRdb table keeps only in-frame clones and is missing some. The data show about 50,000 clones, 90% seen once. The V call is TRBV5-4, the J call TRBJ2-7; no definite D call. Sample: peripheral blood. This receptor was identified in a human donor in a cohort sampled during active COVID-19. CDR3 amino acids: CASSLAVAYEQYF. The CDR3 DNA reads as TGTGCCAGCAGCTTGGCCGTCGCCTACGAGCAGTACTTC.